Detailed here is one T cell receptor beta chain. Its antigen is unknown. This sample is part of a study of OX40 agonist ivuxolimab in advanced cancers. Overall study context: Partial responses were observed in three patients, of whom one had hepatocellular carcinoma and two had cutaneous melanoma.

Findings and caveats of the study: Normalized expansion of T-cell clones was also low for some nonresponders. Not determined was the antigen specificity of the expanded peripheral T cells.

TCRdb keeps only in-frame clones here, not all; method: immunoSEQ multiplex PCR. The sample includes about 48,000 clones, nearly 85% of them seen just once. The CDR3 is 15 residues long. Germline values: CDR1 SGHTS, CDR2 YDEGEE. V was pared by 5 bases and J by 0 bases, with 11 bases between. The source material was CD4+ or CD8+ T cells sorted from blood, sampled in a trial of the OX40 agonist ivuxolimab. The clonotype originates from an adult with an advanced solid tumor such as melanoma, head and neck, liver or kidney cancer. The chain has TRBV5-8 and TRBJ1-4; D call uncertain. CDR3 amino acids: CASRPGRTTNEKLFF. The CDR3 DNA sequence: TGTGCCAGCAGGCCAGGACGGACAACTAATGAAAAACTGTTTTTT.